The 20 T cell receptor beta chains given below trace back to one sample, sequenced in a study of T-cell reconstitution after alpha-beta-depleted transplantation in children. Unique molecular identifiers were built into the TCRbeta library. In TCRdb, the PCR reads were re-called with MiXCR into one record per CDR3 protein. The table includes approximately 170,000 distinct CDR3 sequences, roughly 11% detected once. Sequenced here: PBMCs, sampled before TCRalphabeta/CD19-depleted stem cell transplant. These receptors originate from a boy aged 2 to 10 with acute myeloid leukemia, due to receive a stem cell transplant.

This clonotype was recorded many times. This chain uses TRBV4-1 with TRBJ2-6, with D hard to call. CDR3 length: 16 residues. Deletions cut 4 bases from V and 4 bases from J, with 14 bases between. Germline V gives CDR1 MGHRA, CDR2 YSYEKL. The CDR3 coding sequence is TGCGCCAGCAGCCCCCAGCGCAGCTCCGGGGCCAACGTCCTGACTTTC. Translating gives CASSPQRSSGANVLTF.

This clonotype was counted many times. The rearrangement joins TRBV4-2 to TRBJ2-3; no firm D call. This CDR3 has 15 residues. The V gene lost 1 base and the J gene lost 6 bases, with 14 bases spanning the gap. CDR1 and CDR2 from the germline V gene are LGHNA and YNFKEQ. DNA for the CDR3: TGTGCCAGCAGCCAAGTTTTGGATGCACAGGATACGCAGTATTTT. This codes for CASSQVLDAQDTQYF.

The chain recombines TRBV30 with TRBJ1-1; D possibly corresponds to TRBD1 (5 bases). CDR1 is GTSNPN, CDR2 SVGIG, per germline (reference sequence). The CDR3 sequence is 12 residues long. The V end was cut by 4 bases, the J end by 5 bases, with 11 bases between. The CDR3 DNA sequence: TGTGCCTGGATCGGGGGTGGAACTGAAGCTTTCTTT. Translation gives CAWIGGGTEAFF.

This clonotype was detected ten times or more. The chain has TRBV12-3 or TRBV12-4 and TRBJ1-2; D gene uncertain. There are 13 residues in the CDR3. Trimming removed 1 base from V and 4 bases from J, with 7 bases in between. CDR3 coding DNA: TGTGCCAGCAGTTTAGGGGAAGGCTATGGCTACACCTTC. Its protein product is CASSLGEGYGYTF.

This clonotype was observed many times. The genes are TRBV7-2 and TRBJ1-1, with D hard to call. The CDR3 totals 16 residues. The V gene lost 5 bases and the J gene lost 4 bases, with 20 bases spanning the gap. From germline, CDR1 is SGHTA and CDR2 FQGNSA. The CDR3 DNA reads TGTGCCAGCAGCCCCCGAGGCCTCCATGGGGTCACTGAAGCTTTCTTT. Protein: CASSPRGLHGVTEAFF.

At least ten counts were recorded for this clonotype. The CDR3 nucleotides read TGTGCCACCTCGTTAGGAGGGCGGGGAGCAGATACGCAGTATTTT. The encoded protein is CATSLGGRGADTQYF. The V and J genes are TRBV10-3 and TRBJ2-3; perhaps TRBD2 as D (6 bases). Germline CDR1 and CDR2: ENHRY and SYGVKD. The CDR3 extends over 15 amino acids. V shed 10 bases and J shed 4 bases, with 21 bases lying between them.

This clonotype has at least ten counts. The chain couples TRBV29-1 to TRBJ1-2, with TRBD1 matching over 7 bases. The J segment lost 6 bases and the V segment lost 7 bases, leaving 11 bases of the junction unmatched. This CDR3 has 13 residues. The V gene's germline CDR1 is SQVTM and CDR2 ANQGSEA. CDR3: CSATGSATNGYTF. The CDR3 DNA is TGCAGCGCGACAGGGTCTGCTACTAATGGCTACACCTTC.

The CDR3 nucleotides are TGTGCCTGGAGTGTACGGGCGGGGACCACTGAAGCTTTCTTT. This encodes CAWSVRAGTTEAFF. This chain links TRBV30 with TRBJ1-1, with D tentatively TRBD1 (5 bases). This CDR3 has 14 amino acids. V lost 0 bases and J lost 4, with 12 bases in between. Germline CDR1 and CDR2: GTSNPN and SVGIG (reference sequence).

This clonotype was counted many times. V is TRBV27 and J is TRBJ2-3, with no clear D. The V and J ends lost 3 bases and 3 bases respectively, with 7 bases between them. Germline V gene sequence: CDR1 MNHEY, CDR2 SMNVEV (reference sequence). The CDR3 is made up of 13 amino acids. The CDR3 region has the DNA TGTGCCAGCAGTTTCCTAGGAACAGATACGCAGTATTTT. This encodes CASSFLGTDTQYF.

This clonotype was recorded many times. CDR3 DNA: TGCGCCAGCAGCTTAGGACAGGCTGGGGCCAACGTCCTGACTTTC. Translated: CASSLGQAGANVLTF. The gene calls are TRBV5-1 and TRBJ2-6; 7 positions agree with TRBD1. The junction had 1 base not matched to a gene; V was cut back by 2 bases and J by 2 bases. The CDR3 totals 15 residues. The germline CDR1 and CDR2 sequences are SGHRS and YFSETQ.

This clonotype was detected ten times or more. This chain uses TRBV27 with TRBJ2-5; D remains unclear. CDR1 is MNHEY and CDR2 is SMNVEV in the germline V gene (reference sequence). V lost 5 bases and J lost 5, with 12 bases in between. CDR3 length: 13 residues. CDR3 in DNA: TGTGCCAGCAGTCCACCCGCGAGGGAGACCCAGTACTTC. It translates to CASSPPARETQYF.

V and J are TRBV28 and TRBJ1-5; no definite D call. The CDR3 has 14 residues. V was shortened by 2 bases and J by 2 bases, with 7 bases between the two germline ends. The germline gives CDR1 MDHEN, CDR2 SYDVKM. The CDR3 here is CASSLATGNQPQHF. CDR3 nucleotides: TGTGCCAGCAGTTTAGCTACAGGCAATCAGCCCCAGCATTTT.

At least ten counts were recorded for this clonotype. CDR3 DNA sequence: TGCAGTGCTAGAGATATAGCGGACGCGAACACCGGGGAGCTGTTTTTT. Protein sequence: CSARDIADANTGELFF. V and J are TRBV20-1 and TRBJ2-2; D perhaps matches TRBD2 (6 bases). The germline V gene has CDR1 DFQATT and CDR2 SNEGSKA (reference sequence). This CDR3 has 16 amino acids. Trimming removed 0 bases at V and 0 bases at J, with 11 bases between.

This clonotype has a count of ten or more. CDR3 sequence reads: CSGPGLAGEQYF. The CDR3 DNA reads TGCAGTGGTCCGGGACTAGCAGGCGAGCAGTACTTC. The chain is built from TRBV20-1 and TRBJ2-7; 9 bases agree with TRBD2. In germline, CDR1 is DFQATT, CDR2 SNEGSKA (reference sequence). CDR3 size: 12 residues. The junction had 7 bases not matched to a gene; V was cut back by 7 bases and J by 6 bases.

This clonotype appeared many times. The rearrangement joins TRBV6-5 to TRBJ2-3; 11 bases match TRBD1. In germline, CDR1 is MNHEY, CDR2 SVGAGI. The trim removed 2 bases at V and 4 bases at J, leaving 8 bases unmatched. This CDR3 is 17 amino acids long. The CDR3 loop is CASSYRLTGQGADTQYF. The CDR3 bases are TGTGCCAGCAGTTACCGACTAACGGGACAGGGGGCAGATACGCAGTATTTT.

In this sample, this clonotype turned up a few times. The CDR3 DNA reads as TGTGCCAGCAGCTTACTGGGCCTCGAGCAGTACTTC. Amino acids: CASSLLGLEQYF. This chain uses TRBV7-9 with TRBJ2-7; D remains unclear. The CDR3 covers 12 residues. CDR1 and CDR2 (germline): SEHNR, FQNEAQ (reference sequence). Trimming took off 2 bases at V and 6 bases at J, with 8 bases between the two ends.

This clonotype was counted many times. The chain joins TRBV5-5 to TRBJ1-6; no firm D call. V shed 1 base and J shed 8 bases, with 10 bases lying between them. This CDR3 is 14 amino acids long. Germline CDR1 and CDR2: SGHKS and YYEKEE (reference sequence). The CDR3, as DNA: TGTGCCAGCAGCTTGTTGATTCGGGATTCACCCCTCCACTTT. Translating it yields CASSLLIRDSPLHF.

This clonotype was counted ten times or more. The chain joins TRBV27 to TRBJ2-5; TRBD2 aligns across 13 bases. Trimming removed 4 bases from V and 5 bases from J; junction bases left unmatched: 7. CDR3 length: 16 amino acids. CDR1 is MNHEY and CDR2 is SMNVEV in the germline V gene (reference sequence). The CDR3: CASSSLAGGPMETQYF. As DNA, the CDR3 is TGTGCCAGCAGTTCACTAGCGGGAGGGCCTATGGAGACCCAGTACTTC.

This clonotype was seen at least ten times. This sequence joins TRBV7-8 and TRBJ2-7; 10 nucleotides align to TRBD2. The trim removed 5 bases at V and 3 bases at J, leaving 7 bases unmatched. The CDR3 has 15 residues. Germline V gene data show CDR1 as SGHVS and CDR2 as FQNEAQ. CDR3 sequence reads: CASSPAKREGYEQYF. The CDR3 nucleotides are TGTGCCAGCAGCCCAGCAAAGCGGGAGGGCTACGAGCAGTACTTC.

The J gene is TRBJ2-2, the V gene TRBV19; D is perhaps TRBD1 (6 bases). V dropped 4 bases and J dropped 6 bases, with 18 bases sitting between them. In germline, CDR1 is LNHDA, CDR2 SQIVND (reference sequence). The length of the CDR3 is 16 residues. The CDR3, as DNA: TGTGCCAGTAGTACATACCCAGGGGAAGGTGCCGGGGAGCTGTTTTTT. Its protein product is CASSTYPGEGAGELFF.